Below, 29 T cell receptor beta chains from the same sample are listed, as sequenced in a study of OX40 agonist ivuxolimab in advanced cancers. Libraries came from the immunoSEQ multiplex PCR assay. TCRdb holds this immuneACCESS table with in-frame rearrangements only. Some clones are missing; in checked studies, unresolved V genes explain under half, and the rest has no known cause. Across this sample there are 9,500 to 15,000 clones, with about 80% seen only once. The ten largest clones take up roughly 20% of the sample. The sequenced sample was CD4+ or CD8+ T cells sorted from blood, obtained in a trial of the OX40 agonist ivuxolimab. The receptors derive from an adult with an advanced solid tumor such as melanoma, head and neck, liver or kidney cancer.

The V call is TRBV28, the J call TRBJ2-1, with D perhaps matching TRBD2 (6 bases). The V gene lost 7 bases and the J gene lost 8 bases, with 18 bases spanning the gap. CDR1 MDHEN and CDR2 SYDVKM come from the germline V gene. The CDR3 extends over 14 amino acids. CDR3 sequence: CASTLSGGTHEQFF. CDR3 DNA: TGTGCCAGCACTCTAAGCGGAGGGACCCATGAGCAGTTCTTC.

This rearrangement joins TRBV7-9 to TRBJ2-1; 7 bases map to TRBD2. The V gene's germline CDR1 is SEHNR and CDR2 FQNEAQ (reference sequence). Trimming took 5 bases from V and 4 from J; bases not matched to a gene: 8. CDR3 size: 15 residues. CDR3 bases: TGTGCCAGCAGCAACCCACTAGCGCGTTACAATGAGCAGTTCTTC. Protein sequence: CASSNPLARYNEQFF.

V is TRBV5-4 and J is TRBJ1-3, with D uncertain. Germline values: CDR1 SGHNT, CDR2 YYREEE (reference sequence). CDR3 length: 14 residues. Trimming stripped 0 bases from V and 3 bases from J, with 7 bases between. The CDR3 DNA is TGTGCCAGCAGCTTGGGAGTAATTGGAAACACCATATATTTT. The encoded protein is CASSLGVIGNTIYF.

This clone was seen a single time. The rearrangement links TRBV7-9 to TRBJ1-2; D is uncertain. V lost 8 bases and J 4 bases, leaving 26 bases between the germline ends. The germline gives CDR1 SEHNR, CDR2 FQNEAQ (reference sequence). The CDR3 has 17 residues. The CDR3 here is CASLGAGSQGISYGYTF. The CDR3 DNA is TGTGCCAGCCTCGGCGCGGGCAGTCAAGGTATCAGCTATGGCTACACCTTC.

The chain employs TRBV27 and TRBJ2-7; D remains ambiguous. The V end was cut by 2 bases, the J end by 1 base, with 6 bases between. CDR3 length: 13 residues. Germline CDR1 is MNHEY and CDR2 is SMNVEV (reference sequence). CDR3 DNA sequence: TGTGCCAGCAGTTTAAGCAGGTCCTACGAGCAGTACTTC. Its translation: CASSLSRSYEQYF.

CDR3 loop: CSVVPGHRTDTQYF. CDR3 DNA: TGCAGCGTGGTACCGGGACACCGAACAGATACGCAGTATTTT. This rearrangement joins TRBV29-1 to TRBJ2-3, with D perhaps TRBD1 (6 bases). This CDR3 has 14 amino acids. Trimming took 6 bases from V and 3 from J, leaving 16 bases between them. Germline values: CDR1 SQVTM, CDR2 ANQGSEA.

This clone was counted once. V usage is TRBV9 and J usage is TRBJ1-1, with TRBD1 matching 7 bases. CDR3 length: 14 amino acids. Germline V gene lookup returns CDR1 SGDLS and CDR2 YYNGEE. J gave up 1 base and V 3 bases, and 3 bases lay outside the gene matches. The DNA of the CDR3 is TGTGCCAGCAGCGAATGGGACAGGAACACTGAAGCTTTCTTT. Encoded protein: CASSEWDRNTEAFF.

V gene TRBV27 combines with J gene TRBJ2-7; 11 nucleotides agree with TRBD2. The CDR3 has 20 residues. The ends lost 0 bases at V and 4 bases at J; junction bases unmatched: 17. The germline gives CDR1 MNHEY, CDR2 SMNVEV (reference sequence). The chain's CDR3 is CASSLSVIYLTGTSGYEQYF. In nucleotides, the CDR3 is TGTGCCAGCAGTTTATCCGTCATATATCTCACCGGGACTAGCGGATACGAGCAGTACTTC.

This clone was detected only a few times. The chain recombines TRBV19 with TRBJ2-6, with D hard to call. The CDR3 has 15 residues. The germline CDR1 and CDR2 sequences are LNHDA and SQIVND (reference sequence). V lost 2 bases and J 1 base, leaving 6 bases between the germline ends. CDR3 bases: TGTGCCAGTAGTATAACGCAATCTGGGGCCAACGTCCTGACTTTC. Translation: CASSITQSGANVLTF.

The V call is TRBV18, the J call TRBJ2-3; TRBD2 matches 9 bases. The CDR3 is made up of 15 amino acids. Germline CDR1 is KGHSH and CDR2 is LQKENI. V trimming: 7 bases; J trimming: 4 bases; junction bases outside the gene matches: 9. The CDR3 loop is CASYLAGAPPDTQYF. CDR3 DNA: TGTGCCAGCTATTTAGCGGGAGCGCCCCCAGATACGCAGTATTTT.

The chain has TRBV2 and TRBJ1-1, with D possibly being TRBD1 (6 bases). V was pared by 5 bases and J by 6 bases, with 16 bases between. Germline-derived CDR1 and CDR2 are SNHLY and FYNNEI. This CDR3 has 14 amino acids. CDR3 in DNA: TGTGCCAGCAGTCCTGAACAGGGAAGTGCTGAAGCTTTCTTT. Translation: CASSPEQGSAEAFF.

To note about this clone: The junction shows a germline mismatch at one end, possibly a read error. The chain has TRBV5-4 and TRBJ1-2; 7 bases line up with TRBD1. This CDR3 contains 14 residues. CDR1 and CDR2 (germline): SGHNT, YYREEE (reference sequence). CDR3: CASSPEDRNYGYTF. The CDR3 DNA reads as TGCGCCAGCAGCCCGGAGGACAGGAACTATGGCTACACCTTC.

The chain uses TRBV6-5 and TRBJ2-7, with TRBD1 identical over 12 bases. Germline loops: CDR1 MNHEY, CDR2 SVGAGI. The CDR3 consists of 14 residues. V shed 6 bases and J 5 bases; nucleotides not matched to a gene: 5. The CDR3: CASRMGQGADEQYF. The CDR3 region has the DNA TGTGCCAGCAGAATGGGACAGGGGGCGGACGAGCAGTACTTC.

The CDR3 DNA sequence: TGTGCCAGTAGTAGGGGGGCAGGGAGCTACCAAGAGACCCAGTACTTC. Its protein is CASSRGAGSYQETQYF. J is TRBJ2-5 and V is TRBV19; D might be TRBD1 or TRBD2, each matching 6 bases. There are 16 residues in the CDR3. V shed 4 bases and J shed 0 bases, with 15 bases lying between them. Germline V gene lookup returns CDR1 LNHDA and CDR2 SQIVND (reference sequence).

The rearrangement joins TRBV7-9 to TRBJ1-1; 8 nucleotides line up with TRBD1. This CDR3 is built from 14 residues. The V gene's germline CDR1 is SEHNR and CDR2 FQNEAQ (reference sequence). V lost 6 bases to trimming and J lost 5 bases; unmatched junction nucleotides: 8. In DNA, the CDR3 is TGTGCCAGCAGGGTAGACAGGGGTCTGACTGAAGCTTTCTTT. As protein: CASRVDRGLTEAFF. The full variable domain, completed using reference TRBV7-9 and TRBJ1-1, is DTGVSQNPRHKITKRGQNVTFRCDPISEHNRLYWYRQTLGQGPEFLTYFQNEAQLEKSRLLSDRFSAERPKGSFSTLEIQRTEQGDSAMYLCASRVDRGLTEAFFGQGTRLTVV.

The rearrangement links TRBV7-2 to TRBJ2-7, with TRBD1 identical over 10 bases. CDR3 length equals 14 residues. Germline values: CDR1 SGHTA, CDR2 FQGNSA. V lost 6 bases, J lost 1 base, and 3 bases stayed unmatched. This chain's CDR3 is CASSWTGGSYEQYF. The CDR3 DNA follows: TGTGCCAGCAGTTGGACAGGGGGGTCCTACGAGCAGTACTTC.

The rearrangement uses TRBV6-5 and TRBJ2-1; D is undetermined. With 0 bases removed from V and 7 bases from J, the gap between germline ends came to 7 bases. Looked up from germline, CDR1 is MNHEY and CDR2 is SVGAGI. The CDR3 runs 13 residues. CDR3 DNA sequence: TGTGCCAGCAGTTACTCCGGTTTGAATGAGCAGTTCTTC. Translated: CASSYSGLNEQFF.

V and J are TRBV11-1 and TRBJ2-7; 7 nucleotides align to TRBD1. This CDR3 contains 14 residues. J was trimmed by 0 bases and V by 5 bases; bases with no gene match: 4. CDR1 and CDR2 (germline): SGHAT, FQDESV (reference sequence). The CDR3 DNA is TGTGCCAGCAGCACAGGGGTGAGCTCCTACGAGCAGTACTTC. Protein: CASSTGVSSYEQYF.

In DNA, the CDR3 is TGTGCCAGCAGTGAATATCAAGCGGGAGGGGGAGATACGCAGTATTTT. Its protein is CASSEYQAGGGDTQYF. This chain connects TRBV25-1 to TRBJ2-3; TRBD2 agrees at 10 bases. CDR3 length: 16 amino acids. Germline trimming cut 0 bases from V and 5 bases from J; bases unmatched to any gene: 5. Germline CDR1 reads MGHDK; CDR2 reads SYGVNS.

This clone was recorded once. This chain links TRBV11-2 with TRBJ1-1; no reliable D call. There are 12 residues in the CDR3. Germline CDR1 and CDR2: SGHAT and FQNNGV. Trimming removed 8 bases from V and 3 bases from J, with 10 bases in between. This chain's CDR3 is CASRSGYTEAFF. The CDR3 nucleotides read TGTGCCAGCCGCTCGGGCTACACTGAAGCTTTCTTT.

The CDR3 nucleotides are TGTGCCAGCAGTTTATGGCGGGACACCTCGGAGCAGTACTTC. Protein: CASSLWRDTSEQYF. This chain joins TRBV27 and TRBJ2-7; D possibly uses TRBD1 or TRBD2 (6 bases each). Germline V lookup: CDR1 MNHEY, CDR2 SMNVEV (reference sequence). Trimming stripped 1 base from V and 7 bases from J, with 14 bases between. This CDR3 region has 14 residues.

V and J are TRBV7-2 and TRBJ2-5; no firm D call. CDR1 and CDR2 (germline): SGHTA, FQGNSA. CDR3 length: 14 residues. V was trimmed by 6 bases and J by 5 bases, leaving 16 bases between them. CDR3 region: CASRPRGPRETQYF. For the CDR3, the DNA is TGTGCCAGCAGACCTCGTGGTCCCAGGGAGACCCAGTACTTC. Combining the CDR3 with reference TRBV7-2 and TRBJ2-5 gives the whole variable domain GAGVSQSPSNKVTEKGKDVELRCDPISGHTALYWYRQSLGQGLEFLIYFQGNSAPDKSGLPSDRFSAERTGGSVSTLTIQRTQQEDSAVYLCASRPRGPRETQYFGPGTRLLVL.

J is TRBJ2-7 and V is TRBV7-9, with 8 positions matching TRBD1. CDR1 and CDR2 from the germline V gene are SEHNR and FQNEAQ (reference sequence). V dropped 4 bases and J dropped 2; count of bases not matched to a gene: 4. This CDR3 contains 14 residues. CDR3 sequence reads: CASSWGRGPYEQYF. The CDR3 DNA reads as TGTGCCAGCAGCTGGGGCAGGGGGCCCTACGAGCAGTACTTC. The whole variable domain, filled in from reference TRBV7-9 and TRBJ2-7, reads DTGVSQNPRHKITKRGQNVTFRCDPISEHNRLYWYRQTLGQGPEFLTYFQNEAQLEKSRLLSDRFSAERPKGSFSTLEIQRTEQGDSAMYLCASSWGRGPYEQYFGPGTRLTVT.

CDR3 bases: TGTGCCAGCAGCTCGGGACTAGCGGCCTACGAGCAGTACTTC. It specifies CASSSGLAAYEQYF. This chain joins TRBV13 and TRBJ2-7; TRBD2 aligns across 11 bases. The CDR3 runs 14 residues. Germline CDR1 is PRHDT and CDR2 is FYEKMQ (reference sequence). Germline trimming cut 4 bases from V and 2 bases from J; bases unmatched to any gene: 1.

The chain employs TRBV7-9 and TRBJ2-5; 12 nucleotides agree with TRBD2. This CDR3 is 16 amino acids long. Germline CDR1 reads SEHNR; CDR2 reads FQNEAQ (reference sequence). V gave up 5 bases and J gave up 0 bases; unmatched junction bases: 4. DNA of the CDR3: TGTGCCAGCAGCCCCGGACTAGCGGGGTACCAAGAGACCCAGTACTTC. Translated, it gives CASSPGLAGYQETQYF.

The rearrangement links TRBV19 to TRBJ2-1; 7 nucleotides match TRBD2. The germline V gene has CDR1 LNHDA and CDR2 SQIVND (reference sequence). CDR3 size: 15 residues. V shed 6 bases and J 1 base; nucleotides not matched to a gene: 6. The CDR3 spells CASSPSGFSYNEQFF. CDR3 nucleotide sequence: TGTGCCAGTAGCCCTAGCGGATTTTCCTACAATGAGCAGTTCTTC.

This clone was detected only once. The gene calls are TRBV5-4 and TRBJ2-7, with D unclear. V lost 3 bases, J lost 3 bases, and 7 bases lay in between. Looked up from germline, CDR1 is SGHNT and CDR2 is YYREEE (reference sequence). The CDR3 sequence is 12 residues long. CDR3 sequence reads: CASSSDGYEQYF. The CDR3 coding sequence is TGTGCCAGCAGCTCGGACGGCTACGAGCAGTACTTC.

Within the sample, this clone is large (0.1 to 1%). The V and J genes are TRBV13 and TRBJ1-4, with D maybe TRBD1 (5 bases). The CDR3 spans 16 residues. The V end lost 1 base, the J end lost 0 bases, and 9 bases lay between the germline ends. Germline V CDR1 and CDR2: PRHDT, FYEKMQ (reference sequence). CDR3 bases: TGTGCCAGCAGCTTAGATGGGGGGGCAACTAATGAAAAACTGTTTTTT. Its translation is CASSLDGGATNEKLFF.

This sequence joins TRBV11-2 and TRBJ2-7; 8 bases map to TRBD2. Per the germline V gene, CDR1 is SGHAT and CDR2 is FQNNGV. This CDR3 contains 15 residues. The V and J ends lost 8 bases and 3 bases, in that order; junction bases with no gene match: 12. The CDR3 region is CASVEGLAGHYEQYF. The CDR3 nucleotides read TGTGCCAGCGTAGAAGGGCTAGCGGGCCACTACGAGCAGTACTTC.